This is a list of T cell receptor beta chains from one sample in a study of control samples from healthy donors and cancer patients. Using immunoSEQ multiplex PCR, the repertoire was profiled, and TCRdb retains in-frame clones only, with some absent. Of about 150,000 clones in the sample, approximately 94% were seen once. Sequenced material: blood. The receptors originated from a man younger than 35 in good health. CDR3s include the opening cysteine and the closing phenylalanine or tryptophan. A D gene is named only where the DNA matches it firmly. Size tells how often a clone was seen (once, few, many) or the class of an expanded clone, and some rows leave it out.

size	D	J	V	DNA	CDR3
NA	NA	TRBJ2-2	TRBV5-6	TGTGCCAGCAGCTTTTTCCCAGCGAACACCGGGGAGCTGTTTTTT	CASSFFPANTGELFF
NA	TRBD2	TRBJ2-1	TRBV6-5	TGTGCCAGCAGTTTTCTAGCGGCCGCCTACAATGAGCAGTTCTTC	CASSFLAAAYNEQFF
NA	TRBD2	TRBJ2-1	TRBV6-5	TGTGCCAGCAGCCGAACCCGAACTAGCGATGAGCAGTTCTTC	CASSRTRTSDEQFF
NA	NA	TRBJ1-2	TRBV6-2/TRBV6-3	TGTGCCAGCAGTTACGGGACTCTCTATGGCTACACCTTC	CASSYGTLYGYTF
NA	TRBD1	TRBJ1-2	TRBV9	TGTGCCAGCAGCGTGTCTTGGGACAGGGGGGACCTCTATGGCTACACCTTC	CASSVSWDRGDLYGYTF
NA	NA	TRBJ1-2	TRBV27	TGTGCCAGCAGGGGGGACGGAGGCTACACCTTC	CASRGDGGYTF
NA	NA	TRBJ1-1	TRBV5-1	TGCGCCAGCAGTCAGACAGACCTGAACACTGAAGCTTTCTTT	CASSQTDLNTEAFF
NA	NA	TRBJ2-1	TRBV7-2	TGTGCCAGCAGCCTACAGCCGGACTCCTACAATGAGCAGTTCTTC	CASSLQPDSYNEQFF
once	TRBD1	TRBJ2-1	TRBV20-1	TGCAGTGCCAGTGGGGACAGGAGATACAATGAGCAGTTCTTC	CSASGDRRYNEQFF
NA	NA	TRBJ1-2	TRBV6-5	TGTGCCAGCAGTTACTTGGGCAGGGAGGGCGGCTACACCTTC	CASSYLGREGGYTF
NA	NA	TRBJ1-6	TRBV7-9	TGTGCCAGCAGCTTATCGACCCTCAATTCACCCCTCCACTTT	CASSLSTLNSPLHF
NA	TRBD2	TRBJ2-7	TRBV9	TGTGCCAGCAGTAGCGGGAGTTCTGACGAGCAGTACTTC	CASSSGSSDEQYF
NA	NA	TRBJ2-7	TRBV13	TGTGCCAGCAGCTCAAGAGACTGGTCCTACGAGCAGTACTTC	CASSSRDWSYEQYF
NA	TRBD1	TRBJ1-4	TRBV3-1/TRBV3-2	TGTGCCAGCAGCCAAGTGGGACAGCTTAATGAAAAACTGTTTTTT	CASSQVGQLNEKLFF
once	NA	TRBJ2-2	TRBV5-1	TGCGCCAGCACTCTGGCCATGAACACCGGGGAGCTGTTTTTT	CASTLAMNTGELFF
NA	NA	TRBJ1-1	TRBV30	TGTGCCTGGAGTGTAGGGGGTATAGCTTTCTTT	CAWSVGGIAFF
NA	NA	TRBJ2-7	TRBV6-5	TGTGCCATCCCAAACCCTCTAGGGGCCTACGAGCAGTACTTC	CAIPNPLGAYEQYF
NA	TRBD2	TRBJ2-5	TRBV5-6	TGTGCCAGCAGCTTGGTTGTAGCGGGGATTAGAAAAGGGGAGACCCAGTACTTC	CASSLVVAGIRKGETQYF
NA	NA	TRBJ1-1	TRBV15	TGTGCCACCAGAAGGGGGACTGAAGCTTTCTTT	CATRRGTEAFF
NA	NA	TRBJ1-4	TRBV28	TGTGCCAGCAGTCCGAGAATCCGGCATACGGGTGAAAAACTGTTTTTT	CASSPRIRHTGEKLFF
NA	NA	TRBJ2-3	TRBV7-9	TGTGCCAGCTTTTCCTCCGGGTTCAGCACAGATACGCAGTATTTT	CASFSSGFSTDTQYF
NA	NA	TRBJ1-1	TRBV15	TGTGCCACCACCCCTGAACAGGGACATAGGACTGAAGCTTTCTTT	CATTPEQGHRTEAFF
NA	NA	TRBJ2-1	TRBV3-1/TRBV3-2	TGTGCCAGCAGCCATACAGGGAAGGAGCAGTTCTTC	CASSHTGKEQFF
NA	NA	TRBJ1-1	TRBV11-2	TGTGCCAGCAGCTTTGGCCCCACGAACACTGAAGCTTTCTTT	CASSFGPTNTEAFF
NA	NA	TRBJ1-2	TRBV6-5	TGTGCCAGCAGTTACGGGGGGCCATATGGCTACACCTTC	CASSYGGPYGYTF
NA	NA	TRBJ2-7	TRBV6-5	TGTGCCAGCAGCCTAGCCCCGGCAGGCATCTACGAGCAGTACTTC	CASSLAPAGIYEQYF
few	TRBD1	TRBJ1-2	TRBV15	TGTGCCACCAGCAGAGATGGAACCGGGGACAGGGACTATGGCTACACCTTC	CATSRDGTGDRDYGYTF
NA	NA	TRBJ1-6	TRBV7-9	TGTGCCAGCAGCTACCCAGGGAATTCACCCCTCCACTTT	CASSYPGNSPLHF
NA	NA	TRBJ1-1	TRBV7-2	TGTGCCAGCAGCTCGGACATGAACACTGAAGCTTTCTTT	CASSSDMNTEAFF